Given below is one T cell receptor (beta chain) in context. As yet, its antigen is unknown. The study ran its PCR with 60 Vbeta and 13 Jbeta primers. Clones were sequenced by immunoSEQ multiplex PCR, and TCRdb holds only the in-frame ones, with some missing. The sample includes 200,000 or so clones. The sample is drawn from a study of cytomegalovirus exposure and HLA in healthy donors. Study background: Within the Caucasian-associated ancestry cluster were roughly 82% of the roughly 400 genotyped donors. Study-level results: Fewer N-insertions (relative to the roughly 610-donor mean) were reportedly seen in an Asian-associated ancestry cluster in a later analysis. Earlier analysis found most TCR beta V segments productive about 87% or about 30% of the time. With later analysis, a missense DCLRE1C variant became linked to TCR beta V- and J-gene trimming.

V dropped 5 bases and J dropped 2; count of bases not matched to a gene: 11. The CDR3 is 16 amino acids. Per germline, CDR1 MNHNY and CDR2 SVGAGI (reference sequence). The sequenced material came from PBMCs. This clonotype originated in a boy younger than 18 in good health and CMV-seronegative. The genes are TRBV6-6 and TRBJ2-7; 8 nucleotides agree with TRBD1. This chain's CDR3 is CASSRGGDRGTYEQYF. CDR3 nucleotide sequence: TGTGCCAGCAGTAGAGGGGGAGACAGGGGTACCTACGAGCAGTACTTC.